This T cell receptor beta chain was identified during a study of blood T cell repertoires in COVID-19. This CDR3 contains 15 residues. Trimming at V came to 6 bases and at J to 6 bases, leaving 10 bases not matched to a gene. In germline, CDR1 is WSHSY, CDR2 SAAADI. Under the authors' procedure: Nucleated cell number was recorded as an estimate derived from reference gene primer amplification. TCRdb's table, derived via immunoSEQ multiplex PCR, lists solely in-frame clones and lacks some. V, J and clone size are those of that table, while D and trimming were read from the DNA. The table has 160,000 or so clones, more than 75% seen once; the top ten hold 10%.

J is TRBJ2-5 and V is TRBV10-2; the match to TRBD1 covers 10 bases. This TCR came from a woman aged 70 to 79 with COVID-19, enrolled during active disease. Source material: peripheral blood. CDR3 protein: CASSPTGGAGQTQYF. CDR3 nucleotide sequence: TGCGCCAGCAGCCCGACAGGGGGCGCGGGACAGACCCAGTACTTC.